These 25 T cell receptor beta chains were sequenced from one sample in a study of molecular identifiers for immune sequencing clone quantification. TCRdb re-analysed the PCR reads in MiXCR, keeping a single row per CDR3 protein. The data contain 8,000 to 10,000 distinct CDR3 sequences, around 15% of them singletons. The specimen was naive CD8+ T cells from blood, with Jurkat cell RNA spiked in. Stated subset: FACS-sorted CD8+CD4-CCR7+CD45RA+ naive T cells. Receptor source: a human donor in good health. Some libraries in this study had Jurkat cell RNA spiked in.

This clonotype is labeled medium-sized. The V call is TRBV6-6, the J call TRBJ1-5; D is uncertain. V was clipped by 4 bases and J by 0 bases, with 4 bases between them. CDR3 size: 13 residues. CDR1 and CDR2 from the germline V gene are MNHNY and SVGAGI (reference sequence). CDR3 coding DNA: TGTGCCAGCAGTTCTTATAGCAATCAGCCCCAGCATTTT. Translating gives CASSSYSNQPQHF.

This clonotype is medium-sized (0.01 to 0.1%) within its sample. The chain has TRBV4-3 and TRBJ1-1; D is unresolved. The germline V and J ends were trimmed by 0 bases and 6 bases, with 11 bases remaining between them. The CDR3 is made up of 14 amino acids. Germline lookup yields CDR1 LGHNA and CDR2 YSLEER. The CDR3 is CASSQDVGSAEAFF. The CDR3 DNA reads as TGCGCCAGCAGCCAAGATGTGGGGAGCGCTGAAGCTTTCTTT.

The rearrangement links TRBV5-1 to TRBJ2-7; tentative D call: TRBD1 (5 bases). CDR1 and CDR2 from the germline V gene are SGHRS and YFSETQ. Trimming stripped 6 bases from V and 10 bases from J, with 14 bases between. The CDR3 has 11 amino acids. The CDR3 spells CASTVRVEQYF. In DNA, the CDR3 is TGCGCCAGCACCGTCAGGGTGGAACAGTACTTC.

The V gene is TRBV20-1, the J gene TRBJ2-7, with no clear D. The V and J ends lost 8 bases and 1 base respectively, with 9 bases between them. CDR3 length: 11 amino acids. CDR1 and CDR2 from the germline V gene are DFQATT and SNEGSKA (reference sequence). This chain's CDR3 is CSLGRSYEQYF. In nucleotides, the CDR3 is TGCAGTTTGGGCCGATCCTACGAGCAGTACTTC.

This clonotype was detected many times. The chain employs TRBV28 and TRBJ2-7; D unresolved. The CDR3 runs to 14 residues. The V end lost 3 bases, the J end lost 0 bases, and 9 bases lay between the germline ends. Germline lookup yields CDR1 MDHEN and CDR2 SYDVKM. The DNA of the CDR3 is TGTGCCAGCAGTTTTCGGAGAAGCTCCTACGAGCAGTACTTC. It yields the protein CASSFRRSSYEQYF.

The chain recombines TRBV24-1 with TRBJ1-3, with a tentative D call TRBD1 (5 bases). CDR1 is KGHDR, CDR2 SFDVKD, per germline. The CDR3 totals 17 residues. Trimming left V 3 bases short and J 0 bases short, with 14 bases between. Here the CDR3 reads CATSDADSSLSGNTIYF. The CDR3 coding sequence is TGTGCCACCAGTGATGCCGACAGCTCCCTCTCTGGAAACACCATATATTTT.

About this clonotype itself: The junction departs from the called germline gene at one end, perhaps through a read error. CDR3 region: CASSLGRGDPYNEQFF. CDR3 nucleotides: TGTGCCAGTAGCTTAGGTCGGGGAGATCCCTACAATGAGCAGTTCTTC. The chain is built from TRBV13 and TRBJ2-1; possibly TRBD2 for D (5 bases). The CDR3 runs 16 residues. Germline V CDR1 and CDR2: PRHDT, FYEKMQ (reference sequence).

On this clonotype: One base away lies a much larger clone, so this may be a sequencing read error. The chain joins TRBV13 to TRBJ1-1; 8 bases fit TRBD1. J lost 4 bases, V lost 10 bases, and 8 bases had no gene match. Germline V gene data show CDR1 as PRHDT and CDR2 as FYEKMQ (reference sequence). CDR3 size: 13 residues. CDR3 sequence (DNA): TGTGCCAACGCAGGGGGCCAGGGCACTGAAGCTTTCTTT. This gives the protein CANAGGQGTEAFF.

This clonotype was seen repeatedly, ten times or more. The chain has TRBV6-2 or TRBV6-3 and TRBJ2-7; D is possibly TRBD1 (6 bases). CDR1 and CDR2 from the germline V gene are MNHEY and SVGEGT. V lost 8 bases and J 3 bases, leaving 11 bases between the germline ends. This CDR3 has 12 residues. The CDR3 bases are TGTGCCAGCGGCACAGGGAGCTACGAGCAGTACTTC. It encodes CASGTGSYEQYF.

By sample share, this clonotype is medium-sized. The J gene is TRBJ2-3, the V gene TRBV2; 8 positions agree with TRBD1. V shed 3 bases and J 1 base; nucleotides not matched to a gene: 6. The CDR3 totals 16 residues. The germline CDR1 and CDR2 sequences are SNHLY and FYNNEI. The CDR3 DNA follows: TGTGCCAGCAGTGACCAGGGGGCGCCCGGCACAGATACGCAGTATTTT. Its protein product is CASSDQGAPGTDTQYF.

This clonotype ranks as medium-sized. This rearrangement joins TRBV19 to TRBJ2-7; D might be TRBD1 (5 bases). Trimming stripped 6 bases from V and 3 bases from J, with 15 bases between. Germline lookup yields CDR1 LNHDA and CDR2 SQIVND (reference sequence). CDR3 size: 14 residues. CDR3 loop: CASSTTGRDYEQYF. The CDR3 coding sequence is TGTGCCAGTAGCACTACCGGCAGGGACTACGAGCAGTACTTC.

This clonotype was observed many times. The V and J genes are TRBV2 and TRBJ1-4; TRBD1 is a possible D gene (6 bases). The CDR3 is made up of 18 amino acids. The germline V gene has CDR1 SNHLY and CDR2 FYNNEI. V shed 1 base and J shed 6 bases, with 21 bases lying between them. Written as DNA, the CDR3 is TGTGCCAGCAGTGAAGGGACAGACCCCAAGGTATACGATGAAAAACTGTTTTTT. It encodes CASSEGTDPKVYDEKLFF.

This clonotype occurred many times. The genes are TRBV2 and TRBJ2-3; D might be TRBD2 (6 bases). This CDR3 contains 16 residues. The germline V gene encodes CDR1 SNHLY and CDR2 FYNNEI. V shed 7 bases and J shed 2 bases, with 19 bases lying between them. CDR3 residues: CASTYSGGKDTDTQYF. The CDR3 DNA is TGTGCCAGCACCTACTCCGGCGGGAAAGACACAGATACGCAGTATTTT.

In this sample, this clonotype is medium-sized. This rearrangement joins TRBV28 to TRBJ2-2; 11 bases are a match to TRBD2. Germline values: CDR1 MDHEN, CDR2 SYDVKM. Trimming at V came to 2 bases and at J to 0 bases, leaving 5 bases not matched to a gene. CDR3 length: 18 amino acids. CDR3 protein: CASSLDLSGRANTGELFF. The CDR3 region has the DNA TGTGCCAGCAGTTTAGACCTTAGCGGGAGGGCGAACACCGGGGAGCTGTTTTTT.

This clonotype is labeled medium-sized. CDR3 sequence reads: CASSLDTSNQPQHF. CDR3 DNA sequence: TGTGCCAGCAGTCTGGACACTAGCAATCAGCCCCAGCATTTT. V usage is TRBV6-2 or TRBV6-3 and J usage is TRBJ1-5; D might be TRBD1 (5 bases). The CDR3 has 14 amino acids. The germline V and J ends were trimmed by 5 bases and 0 bases, with 8 bases remaining between them. Germline V gene data show CDR1 as MNHEY and CDR2 as SVGEGT.

This chain uses TRBV4-2 with TRBJ2-1; D ambiguous. CDR1 is LGHNA and CDR2 is YNFKEQ in the germline V gene. The CDR3 is made up of 13 amino acids. The V gene lost 1 base and the J gene lost 8 bases, with 9 bases spanning the gap. The CDR3 loop reads CASSQALLDEQFF. The CDR3 nucleotides are TGTGCCAGCAGCCAAGCCTTACTCGATGAGCAGTTCTTC.

Note on this clonotype: A read error is possible here, since a much larger clone lies one base away. This chain connects TRBV7-9 to TRBJ2-7; D tentatively reads TRBD1 or TRBD2 (5 bases each). Germline V gives CDR1 SEHNR, CDR2 FQNEAQ (reference sequence). The CDR3 runs 14 residues. The DNA of the CDR3 is TGTGCCAGCGGCTTAGGCCCGGGGCCGGACGAGCAGTACTTC. Protein sequence: CASGLGPGPDEQYF.

For this clonotype: Since a much larger clone is just one base distant, this may be a read error. The chain couples TRBV20-1 to TRBJ1-4; 9 positions match TRBD1. The CDR3 spans 15 residues. Germline loops: CDR1 DFQATT, CDR2 SNEGSKA (reference sequence). The DNA for the CDR3 is TGCAGTGCTAGGGTGCGGACAGGGGCTAATGAAGAACTGTTTTTT. It is translated as CSARVRTGANEELFF.

As concerns this clonotype: A much larger clone is a single base away; this may be a read error. The chain combines TRBV5-6 with TRBJ2-7; D uncertain. Looked up from germline, CDR1 is SGHDT and CDR2 is YYEEEE. The CDR3 totals 14 residues. Between the trimmed V and J ends, which lost 2 bases and 5 bases, there was a span of 14 bases. Here the CDR3 reads CASSFVRNSDEQYF. The CDR3 region has the DNA TGTGCCAGCAGCTTCGTCAGAAATTCCGACGAGCAGTACTTC.

This clonotype appeared many times. The genes are TRBV12-3 or TRBV12-4 and TRBJ2-7; D unclear. Trimming shortened V by 3 bases and J by 2 bases, and 8 bases separated the two germline ends. The CDR3 spans 13 residues. The CDR3 loop reads CASSFTPTYEQYF. In DNA, the CDR3 is TGTGCCAGCAGTTTCACGCCTACCTACGAGCAGTACTTC.

In its sample, this clonotype ranks as medium-sized (0.01 to 0.1%). This chain joins TRBV6-5 and TRBJ2-7, with a tentative D call TRBD2 (7 bases). The CDR3 extends over 14 amino acids. Per the germline V gene, CDR1 is MNHEY and CDR2 is SVGAGI. With 0 bases removed from V and 5 bases from J, the gap between germline ends came to 11 bases. In DNA, the CDR3 is TGTGCCAGCAGTTACTCCGCGGGGGACAACGAGCAGTACTTC. The encoded protein is CASSYSAGDNEQYF.

This chain uses TRBV4-1 with TRBJ2-2, with D uncertain. The length of the CDR3 is 12 residues. Germline assignment: CDR1 MGHRA and CDR2 YSYEKL. The V end was cut by 4 bases, the J end by 6 bases, with 6 bases between. CDR3 loop: CASSLEAGELFF. The DNA for the CDR3 is TGCGCCAGCAGCCTTGAGGCCGGGGAGCTGTTTTTT.

Many counts were recorded for this clonotype. The V call is TRBV4-3, the J call TRBJ2-2; a possible D gene is TRBD2 (6 bases). V lost 0 bases and J lost 4, with 15 bases in between. Germline V gene lookup returns CDR1 LGHNA and CDR2 YSLEER. The length of the CDR3 is 17 residues. The CDR3, as DNA: TGCGCCAGCAGCCAAGATTCAACTGGGGGAGGCACCGGGGAGCTGTTTTTT. It is translated as CASSQDSTGGGTGELFF.

This clonotype is a singleton in its sample. A single base separates this from a much larger clone, so it may be a read error. The chain couples TRBV28 to TRBJ2-5; a possible D gene is TRBD2 (5 bases). Germline loops: CDR1 MDHEN, CDR2 SYDVKM. The CDR3 is made up of 14 amino acids. The chain's CDR3 is CASSFMGIGETQCF. The CDR3 coding sequence is TGTGCCAGCAGTTTTATGGGGATTGGGGAGACCCAGTGCTTC.

As concerns this clonotype: One junction end does not reproduce the germline sequence, and a read error may be involved. J is TRBJ2-7 and V is TRBV7-2; the D call may be TRBD1 or TRBD2 (5 bases each). This CDR3 spans 14 amino acids. Germline CDR1 SGHTA, CDR2 FQGNSA. DNA of the CDR3: TGTGCCAGCAGCATTTTAGGGGACGGCTCCGAGCCGTGCTTC. Translated: CASSILGDGSEPCF.